Listed below are T cell receptor beta chains from one sample, sequenced in a study of blood T cell repertoires in COVID-19. Measured with immunoSEQ multiplex PCR; TCRdb has only the in-frame clones, and not every one. The repertoire has approximately 240,000 clones, nearly 90% of them found once; the top ten carry about 12%. The sample comprised peripheral blood. These receptors were taken from a young woman who had recovered from COVID-19. The CDR3 runs from the conserved cysteine through the conserved F or W. Each record gives: clone size, D gene, V gene, J gene, CDR3 DNA, CDR3 protein. D genes are given only for firm matches. Where a row states a size, it is once, few, many or the class of an expanded clone; other rows omit it.

abundance: .; d_gene: TRBD2; v_gene: TRBV7-3; j_gene: TRBJ2-5; CDR3nt: TGTGCCTCCAGACTAGCGGGGCAAGAGACCCAGTACTTC; CDR3aa: CASRLAGQETQYF
abundance: .; d_gene: .; v_gene: TRBV30; j_gene: TRBJ1-2; CDR3nt: TGTGCCTGGAAACCCCCTTACAGACAGTATAACTATGGCTACACCTTC; CDR3aa: CAWKPPYRQYNYGYTF
abundance: .; d_gene: .; v_gene: TRBV3-1/TRBV3-2; j_gene: TRBJ1-2; CDR3nt: TGTGCCAGCAGCCAAGAAATCAGGAACTATGGCTACACCTTC; CDR3aa: CASSQEIRNYGYTF
abundance: .; d_gene: TRBD1; v_gene: TRBV7-3; j_gene: TRBJ1-1; CDR3nt: TGTGCCAGCAGCACGACAGGGTCGAACACTGAAGCTTTCTTT; CDR3aa: CASSTTGSNTEAFF
abundance: .; d_gene: .; v_gene: TRBV19; j_gene: TRBJ1-1; CDR3nt: TGTGCCAGTAGTATGAGTTGGGGGAGGAGCGGCGGAAACACTGAAGCTTTCTTT; CDR3aa: CASSMSWGRSGGNTEAFF
abundance: .; d_gene: .; v_gene: TRBV2; j_gene: TRBJ1-3; CDR3nt: TGTGCCAGCACCGACAGTGTCGCTTTCTCTGGAAACACCATATATTTT; CDR3aa: CASTDSVAFSGNTIYF
abundance: .; d_gene: .; v_gene: TRBV4-1; j_gene: TRBJ2-7; CDR3nt: TGCGCCAGCAGCCAGATAATCGGACGTAGCGAAGAATTGTACTTC; CDR3aa: CASSQIIGRSEELYF
abundance: once; d_gene: .; v_gene: TRBV5-6; j_gene: TRBJ1-1; CDR3nt: TGTGCCAGCACCACAGGCAGGGAGGGCACTGAAGCTTTCTTT; CDR3aa: CASTTGREGTEAFF
abundance: .; d_gene: .; v_gene: TRBV14; j_gene: TRBJ1-2; CDR3nt: TGTGCCAGCAGCCAAGATTCCACAGGCACCTATGGCTACACCTTC; CDR3aa: CASSQDSTGTYGYTF
abundance: .; d_gene: .; v_gene: TRBV7-2; j_gene: TRBJ1-1; CDR3nt: TGTGCCAGCAGCTTAGTTTCGGCCAGGTGGGAAGCTTTCTTT; CDR3aa: CASSLVSARWEAFF
abundance: .; d_gene: TRBD2; v_gene: TRBV7-2; j_gene: TRBJ2-1; CDR3nt: TGTGCCAGCAGCTTAGTAGCGGGAGGGCCCGCTGAGCAGTTCTTC; CDR3aa: CASSLVAGGPAEQFF
abundance: .; d_gene: .; v_gene: TRBV11-2; j_gene: TRBJ2-1; CDR3nt: TGTGCCAGCAGCCCCTCAAACTGGGGGAGGTTTAGTGAGCAGTTCTTC; CDR3aa: CASSPSNWGRFSEQFF
abundance: .; d_gene: .; v_gene: TRBV19; j_gene: TRBJ2-3; CDR3nt: TGTGCCAGTAGTATGACAGTCACAGATACGCAGTATTTT; CDR3aa: CASSMTVTDTQYF
abundance: few; d_gene: TRBD1; v_gene: TRBV5-4; j_gene: TRBJ1-3; CDR3nt: TGTGCCAGCAGCTTGGCCACAGGGGTCGGAAACACCATATATTTT; CDR3aa: CASSLATGVGNTIYF
abundance: once; d_gene: .; v_gene: TRBV30; j_gene: TRBJ1-2; CDR3nt: TGTGCCTGGAGTGTCTGGGAGGGCCGCGGCACCTTC; CDR3aa: CAWSVWEGRGTF
abundance: .; d_gene: TRBD2; v_gene: TRBV11-3; j_gene: TRBJ2-5; CDR3nt: TGTGCCAGCAGCTTAAGCCCGGCGGGAGGGATGGAGACCCAGTACTTC; CDR3aa: CASSLSPAGGMETQYF
abundance: few; d_gene: .; v_gene: TRBV27; j_gene: TRBJ1-2; CDR3nt: TGTGCCAGCAGTTTATCTTCCGTGGCTCAGGGCTACACCTTC; CDR3aa: CASSLSSVAQGYTF
abundance: .; d_gene: .; v_gene: TRBV27; j_gene: TRBJ2-3; CDR3nt: TGTGCCAGCAGTTTATCGGGAAGGGGTACGCAGTATTTT; CDR3aa: CASSLSGRGTQYF